This T cell receptor (beta chain) was sequenced for a study of blood T cell repertoires in COVID-19. At the level of the study: The samples span acute and convalescent COVID-19 from the United States, Italy and Spain.

Some clones are missing from TCRdb's copy, which holds only in-frame ones; the method was immunoSEQ multiplex PCR. This sample carries 200,000 to 300,000 clones, around 90% of them seen once, and the ten largest clones take roughly 0.89%. V lost 4 bases and J lost 2, with 12 bases in between. CDR1 and CDR2 from the germline V gene are MNHEY and SMNVEV (reference sequence). There are 14 residues in the CDR3. V usage is TRBV27 and J usage is TRBJ2-7; tentative D call: TRBD1 (6 bases). The specimen sequenced was peripheral blood. This sequence was found in a man younger than 40 with COVID-19, enrolled during active disease. The CDR3 coding sequence is TGTGCCAGCAGTTGGCAGGGGAAACCCTACGAGCAGTACTTC. This sequence encodes CASSWQGKPYEQYF.